The clone carrying this TCR beta chain was found a few times. These data are taken from a study of blood T cells in healthy people across ages. The germline V gene encodes CDR1 MNHEY and CDR2 SVGEGT. The CDR3 covers 19 residues. Trimming pared 5 bases from V and 8 bases from J, leaving 33 bases between. The use of a sample-barcoded 5' primer and a J-beta primer mix characterized a second PCR of roughly 6 to 11 cycles. TCRdb redid the calling of the 5' RACE reads with MiXCR, one entry per CDR3 protein. Of over a million distinct CDR3 sequences in the sample, under 55% were seen once. This rearrangement joins TRBV6-2 or TRBV6-3 to TRBJ1-2; D perhaps matches TRBD1 (5 bases). The clonotype was recovered from a woman aged 55-70 years in good health. Material for sequencing was blood. The CDR3 spells CASSRFTSPQRQSKGGYTF. The CDR3 DNA is TGTGCCAGCAGTCGATTTACGTCCCCGCAAAGACAGAGTAAGGGCGGCTACACCTTC.